This T cell receptor (beta chain) was captured by sequencing in a study of human T cells and chemical hapten exposure. Overall study: Largely, small differences in pooled library volume made per-sample TCR yields vary.

As handled by the study authors: Samples ranged from roughly 23,224 to 690,600 TCRs, with a median of roughly 95,000. One entry per CDR3 protein, called by TCRdb with MiXCR from the 5' RACE reads. The V and J calls reflect TCRdb's pipeline rather than the authors' work. Of 100,000 to 120,000 distinct CDR3 sequences listed, roughly a fifth were seen once; the top ten hold approximately 3%. Germline trimming cut 0 bases from V and 3 bases from J; bases unmatched to any gene: 1. CDR3 size: 14 residues. Germline values: CDR1 SGHRS, CDR2 YFSETQ. Unfractionated whole blood was the source from which total RNA was extracted.

This TCR came from a human donor in good health. The V gene is TRBV5-1, the J gene TRBJ2-7, with 9 nucleotides matching TRBD2. This CDR3 reads CASSLGTSVYEQYF. The CDR3, as DNA: TGCGCCAGCAGCTTGGGGACTAGCGTCTACGAGCAGTACTTC. Drawing the rest from reference TRBV5-1 and TRBJ2-7, the complete variable domain is KAGVTQTPRYLIKTRGQQVTLSCSPISGHRSVSWYQQTPGQGLQFLFEYFSETQRNKGNFPGRFSGRQFSNSRSEMNVSTLELGDSALYLCASSLGTSVYEQYFGPGTRLTVT.